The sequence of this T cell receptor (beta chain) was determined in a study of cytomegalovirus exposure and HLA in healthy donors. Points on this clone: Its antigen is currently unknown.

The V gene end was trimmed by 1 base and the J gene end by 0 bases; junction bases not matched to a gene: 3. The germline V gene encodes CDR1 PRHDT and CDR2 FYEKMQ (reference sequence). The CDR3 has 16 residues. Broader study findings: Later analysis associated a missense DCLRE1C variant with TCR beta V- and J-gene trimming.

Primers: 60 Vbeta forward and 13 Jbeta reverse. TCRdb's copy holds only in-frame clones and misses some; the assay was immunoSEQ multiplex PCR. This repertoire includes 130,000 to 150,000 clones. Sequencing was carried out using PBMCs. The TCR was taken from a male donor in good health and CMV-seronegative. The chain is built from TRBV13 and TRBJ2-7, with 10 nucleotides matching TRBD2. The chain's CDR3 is CASSLAPSGSSYEQYF. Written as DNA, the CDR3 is TGTGCCAGCAGCTTAGCCCCTAGCGGGAGCTCCTACGAGCAGTACTTC.